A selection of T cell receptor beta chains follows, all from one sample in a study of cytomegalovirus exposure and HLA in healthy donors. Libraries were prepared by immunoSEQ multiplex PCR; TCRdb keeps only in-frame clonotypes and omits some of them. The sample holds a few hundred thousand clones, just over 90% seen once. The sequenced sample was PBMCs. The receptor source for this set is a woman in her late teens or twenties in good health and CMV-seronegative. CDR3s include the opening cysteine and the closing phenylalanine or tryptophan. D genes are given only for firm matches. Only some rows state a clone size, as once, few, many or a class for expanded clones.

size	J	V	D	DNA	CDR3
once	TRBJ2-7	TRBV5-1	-	TGCGCCAGCTCAGCCGGGAGCCTCGACGAGCAGTACTTC	CASSAGSLDEQYF
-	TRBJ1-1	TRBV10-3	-	TGTGCCATCAGTGAGACAGTCCCGGCCACTGAAGCTTTCTTT	CAISETVPATEAFF
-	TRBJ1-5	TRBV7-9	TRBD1	TGTGCCAGCAGCTTAGGGGACAGGGGACACAATCAGCCCCAGCATTTT	CASSLGDRGHNQPQHF
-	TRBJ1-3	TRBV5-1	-	TGCGCCAGCACGACAGTGGGAAGCTCTGGAAACACCATATATTTT	CASTTVGSSGNTIYF
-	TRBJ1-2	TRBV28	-	TGTGCCAGCAGTTATTGGGATACGGGGGTCGGCTATGGCTACACCTTC	CASSYWDTGVGYGYTF
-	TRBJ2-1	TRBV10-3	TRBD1	TGTGCCATCAGTGAGTCGAAGTACAGGGGCCCATACAATGAGCAGTTCTTC	CAISESKYRGPYNEQFF
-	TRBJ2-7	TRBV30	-	TGTGCCTGCTCACGACTTGGCGAGCAGTACTTC	CACSRLGEQYF
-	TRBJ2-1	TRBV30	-	TGTGCCCGACACTCACCAGTTTTTTACAATGAGCAGTTCTTC	CARHSPVFYNEQFF
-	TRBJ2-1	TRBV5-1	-	TGCGCCAGCAGCTTTTCGGGCAATGAGCAGTTCTTC	CASSFSGNEQFF
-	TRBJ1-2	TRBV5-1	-	TGCGCCAGCAGCTTCTCCCTAAAGGAGGGCTACACCTTC	CASSFSLKEGYTF
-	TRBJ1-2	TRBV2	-	TGTGCCAGCAGACAAGACAGGCTCGGAAGGGGCTACACCTTC	CASRQDRLGRGYTF
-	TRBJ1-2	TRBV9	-	TGTGCCAGCAGCGGCCAGCCGGGGGGTGGCTACACCTTC	CASSGQPGGGYTF
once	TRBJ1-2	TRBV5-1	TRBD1	TGCGCCAGCAGCTTGGAGACAGGGGGCCTCTATGGCTACACCTTC	CASSLETGGLYGYTF
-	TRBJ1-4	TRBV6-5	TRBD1	TGTGCCAGCAGTTACGGACAGGCGCGGACCAGTGAAAAACTGTTTTTT	CASSYGQARTSEKLFF
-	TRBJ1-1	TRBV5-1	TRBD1	TGCGCCAGCAGCCTGGGACAGGGGTATGAAGCTTTCTTT	CASSLGQGYEAFF
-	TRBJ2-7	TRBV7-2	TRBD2	TGTGCCAGCAGCGCAACTCGATCTAGCGGGATCTACGAGCAGTACTTC	CASSATRSSGIYEQYF
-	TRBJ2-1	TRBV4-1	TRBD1	TGCGCCAGCAGCCTCACGCCGGGACAGGACGAGCAGTTCTTC	CASSLTPGQDEQFF
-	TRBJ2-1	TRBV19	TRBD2	TGTGCCAGTAGTATAACCGGGACTAGCGTGTACAATGAGCAGTTCTTC	CASSITGTSVYNEQFF
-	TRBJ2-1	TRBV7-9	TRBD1	TGTGCCAGCAGCAACGGACAGGGAAATGAGCAGTTCTTC	CASSNGQGNEQFF
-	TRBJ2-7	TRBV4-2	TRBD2	TGTGCCAGCAGCCGAGGGACTAGCGGGACGTACGAGCAGTACTTC	CASSRGTSGTYEQYF
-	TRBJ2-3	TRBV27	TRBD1	TGTGCCAGCAGTCGACAGGGTCGCGCAGGTACGCAGTATTTT	CASSRQGRAGTQYF
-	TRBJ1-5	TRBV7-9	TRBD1	TGTGCCAGCAGCTCGACAGGGGAGGATCAGCCCCAGCATTTT	CASSSTGEDQPQHF
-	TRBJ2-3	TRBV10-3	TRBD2	TGTGCCATCAGTGAGTCGACTAGCGGACGTCAGGGTACGCAGTATTTT	CAISESTSGRQGTQYF
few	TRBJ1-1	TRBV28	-	TGTGCCAGCCAACAAGGGAGCACTGAAGCTTTCTTT	CASQQGSTEAFF
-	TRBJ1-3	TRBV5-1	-	TGCGCCAGCAGCTTGGAAGTAGCTGGAAACACCATATATTTT	CASSLEVAGNTIYF
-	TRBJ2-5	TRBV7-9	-	TGTGCCAGCAGCTTAGGAACGGTTCTGAGAGAGACCCAGTACTTC	CASSLGTVLRETQYF
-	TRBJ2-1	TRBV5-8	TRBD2	TGTGCCAGTCATCCCGGGCGGGAGTCTCCCGAGCAGTTCTTC	CASHPGRESPEQFF
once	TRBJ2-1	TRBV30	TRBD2	TGTGCCTGGGGACCGGGACTAGCGGTAGTTGACGCCTACAATGAGCAGTTCTTC	CAWGPGLAVVDAYNEQFF
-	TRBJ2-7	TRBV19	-	TGTGCCAACCTGACAAGCGGATGGGCCTACGAGCAGTACTTC	CANLTSGWAYEQYF
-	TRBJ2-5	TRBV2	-	TGTGCCAGCAGTTATCCAGAGACCCAGTACTTC	CASSYPETQYF
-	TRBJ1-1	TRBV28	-	TGTGCCAGCAGCCCTAGACCTATGAACACTGAAGCTTTCTTT	CASSPRPMNTEAFF
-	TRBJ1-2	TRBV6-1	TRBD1	TGTGCCAGCAGTGAAACGGGACAGGGGTTTTATGGCTACACCTTC	CASSETGQGFYGYTF
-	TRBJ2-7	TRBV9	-	TGTGCCAGCAGCGTAAGCACGGGCTCCTACGAGCAGTACTTC	CASSVSTGSYEQYF
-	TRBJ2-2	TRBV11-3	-	TGTGCCAGCAGCTTAATAAACACCGGGGAGCTGTTTTTT	CASSLINTGELFF